The 30 T cell receptor beta chains below were found in one sample sequenced in a study of T cells in Graves' hyperthyroidism and ophthalmopathy. Regions amplified from RNA transcripts were the TCR beta CDR3 regions. The HTBI primer set served for first-round RT-PCR of the TCR CDR3. TCRdb processed the multiplex PCR reads anew with MiXCR; each CDR3 protein has one entry. The profile shows hundreds of thousands of distinct CDR3 sequences, 15% to 19% of them singletons. The sequenced sample consisted of blood. The receptor source for this set is a woman younger than 35 with Graves' hyperthyroidism that later progressed to Graves' ophthalmopathy.

This clonotype was observed once. The CDR3 protein is CASSFRGRLYEQYF. For the CDR3, the DNA is TGTGCCAGCAGTTTTCGGGGACGTCTCTACGAGCAGTACTTC. V usage is TRBV28 and J usage is TRBJ2-7; D might be TRBD1 or TRBD2, each matching 5 bases. The CDR3 extends over 14 amino acids. Looked up from germline, CDR1 is MDHEN and CDR2 is SYDVKM. V dropped 3 bases and J dropped 3 bases, with 12 bases sitting between them.

There are many counts of this clonotype. The chain employs TRBV11-2 and TRBJ2-7, with 7 bases identical to TRBD2. Germline CDR1 is SGHAT and CDR2 is FQNNGV. Losses at the gene ends were 1 base for V and 4 bases for J; bases not matched to a gene: 4. The CDR3 has 14 residues. CDR3 in amino acids: CASSLGASGYEQYF. The CDR3 coding sequence is TGTGCCAGCAGCTTAGGGGCTAGCGGTTACGAGCAGTACTTC.

This clonotype has ten or more counts. The J gene is TRBJ2-2, the V gene TRBV3-1; TRBD1 agrees at 9 bases. The CDR3 runs to 18 residues. Losses at the gene ends were 1 base for V and 4 bases for J; bases not matched to a gene: 10. Germline V gives CDR1 LGHDT, CDR2 YNNKEL (reference sequence). DNA for the CDR3: TGTGCCAGCAGCCAAGTCCCCGGACAGGGGACTTCCACCGGGGAGCTGTTTTTT. It specifies CASSQVPGQGTSTGELFF.

This clonotype was found a few times. At one end the junction does not follow the germline gene, possibly because of a read error. The rearrangement links TRBV7-7 to TRBJ2-5, with TRBD2 matching over 11 bases. From germline, CDR1 is SSHAT and CDR2 FNYEAQ (reference sequence). The CDR3 totals 16 residues. This CDR3 reads CASSSRVAGGASAQYF. In DNA, the CDR3 is TGTGCTAGCAGCTCAAGAGTAGCGGGAGGGGCTTCGGCCCAGTACTTC.

This chain links TRBV27 with TRBJ2-1, with 7 nucleotides matching TRBD1. After removal of 4 bases from V and 0 bases from J, the junction contained 6 bases not matched to a gene. The CDR3 extends over 16 amino acids. Germline-derived CDR1 and CDR2 are MNHEY and SMNVEV (reference sequence). The CDR3: CASSYRGVSSYNEQFF. In DNA, the CDR3 is TGTGCCAGCAGTTACAGGGGAGTCAGCTCCTACAATGAGCAGTTCTTC.

The chain recombines TRBV7-2 with TRBJ2-2; D remains unclear. Per germline, CDR1 SGHTA and CDR2 FQGNSA. This CDR3 contains 16 residues. Trimming cost V 6 bases and J 0 bases, with 14 bases left between them. This CDR3 is CASRPRSATNTGELFF. The DNA for the CDR3 is TGTGCCAGCAGACCCAGGTCCGCTACGAACACCGGGGAGCTGTTTTTT.

The sample holds many counts of this clonotype. This CDR3 is CASRSRSGRSDEQFF. The CDR3 DNA follows: TGTGCCAGCAGGTCCCGTAGCGGGAGGAGCGATGAGCAGTTCTTC. The rearrangement joins TRBV3-1 to TRBJ2-1; 10 bases agree with TRBD2. CDR3 length equals 15 residues. Germline values: CDR1 LGHDT, CDR2 YNNKEL (reference sequence). The junction had 10 bases not matched to a gene; V was cut back by 6 bases and J by 8 bases.

This clonotype has a handful of counts. This sequence joins TRBV10-2 and TRBJ1-2, with TRBD1 matching 7 bases. V shed 11 bases and J 2 bases; nucleotides not matched to a gene: 11. The CDR3 totals 14 residues. Germline V lookup: CDR1 WSHSY, CDR2 SAAADI. The CDR3 protein is CAASPGQINYGYTF. In DNA, the CDR3 is TGCGCCGCTTCCCCGGGACAGATAAACTATGGCTACACCTTC.

At least ten counts were recorded for this clonotype. The gene calls are TRBV6-1 and TRBJ2-1; 9 bases agree with TRBD2. With 4 bases clipped from V and 3 bases from J, the junction kept 4 bases outside the gene matches. This CDR3 has 15 residues. Germline V lookup: CDR1 MNHNS, CDR2 SASEGT. The CDR3 loop is CASSGASGDYNEQFF. The CDR3 coding sequence is TGTGCCAGCAGTGGGGCTAGCGGGGACTACAATGAGCAGTTCTTC.

This clonotype came up many times. The J gene is TRBJ1-6, the V gene TRBV27; D not resolved. Trimming removed 4 bases from V and 14 bases from J, with 15 bases in between. Germline V gene sequence: CDR1 MNHEY, CDR2 SMNVEV (reference sequence). This CDR3 is built from 13 residues. CDR3 DNA sequence: TGTGCCAGCAGTTCCCGTGGTAGATCCACCCTCCACTTT. This translates into CASSSRGRSTLHF.

The rearrangement joins TRBV20-1 to TRBJ2-7, with D perhaps TRBD2 (5 bases). The CDR3 has 13 residues. Germline assignment: CDR1 DFQATT and CDR2 SNEGSKA (reference sequence). Deletions cut 7 bases from V and 4 bases from J, with 17 bases between. CDR3 coding DNA: TGCAGTGTCTTGGACTCGGTGGGGTACGAGCAGTACTTC. Translation gives CSVLDSVGYEQYF.

This clonotype was seen a single time. The genes are TRBV27 and TRBJ2-7, with 7 nucleotides matching TRBD2. In germline, CDR1 is MNHEY, CDR2 SMNVEV (reference sequence). The CDR3 has 15 residues. V dropped 1 base and J dropped 4; count of bases not matched to a gene: 7. CDR3 in amino acids: CASSLWGGGLYEQYF. In nucleotides, the CDR3 is TGTGCCAGCAGTTTATGGGGGGGAGGTTTGTACGAGCAGTACTTC.

This clonotype occurred a few times. This chain connects TRBV6-1 to TRBJ2-1; 12 bases are shared with TRBD2. Germline CDR1 is MNHNS and CDR2 is SASEGT. Germline trimming cut 7 bases from V and 9 bases from J; bases unmatched to any gene: 13. The CDR3 runs to 16 residues. The DNA for the CDR3 is TGTGCCAGCAATTACCTTCTAGCGGGAGGGCCAGCTGAGCAGTTCTTC. Its protein is CASNYLLAGGPAEQFF.

This clonotype was seen a few times. The chain links TRBV9 to TRBJ2-3, with D possibly called TRBD1 or TRBD2 (6 bases each). This CDR3 comprises 15 residues. V was trimmed by 2 bases and J by 3 bases, leaving 13 bases between them. Germline CDR1 reads SGDLS; CDR2 reads YYNGEE. The DNA for the CDR3 is TGTGCCAGCAGCGTCGGGGGCCCAAAGACAGATACGCAGTATTTT. Protein: CASSVGGPKTDTQYF.

At least ten counts were recorded for this clonotype. The chain links TRBV16 to TRBJ2-7; D gene uncertain. This CDR3 comprises 13 residues. In germline, CDR1 is KGHSY, CDR2 FQNENV. V was shortened by 0 bases and J by 1 base, with 4 bases between the two germline ends. The CDR3 is CASSQSPSYEQYF. CDR3 sequence (DNA): TGTGCCAGCAGCCAATCCCCTTCCTACGAGCAGTACTTC.

This clonotype turned up a few times. V usage is TRBV25-1 and J usage is TRBJ1-5, with D unresolved. Per the germline V gene, CDR1 is MGHDK and CDR2 is SYGVNS. The CDR3 loop spans 14 amino acids. Deletions cut 11 bases from V and 0 bases from J, with 14 bases between. The CDR3 DNA follows: TGTGCCCCACGGACTCAACATAGCAATCAGCCCCAGCATTTT. This codes for CAPRTQHSNQPQHF.

In this sample, this clonotype turned up a few times. The chain carries TRBV7-2 and TRBJ2-6; 8 nucleotides agree with TRBD1. CDR1 and CDR2 from the germline V gene are SGHTA and FQGNSA. V was clipped by 3 bases and J by 2 bases; unmatched bases: 12. This CDR3 spans 19 amino acids. The CDR3 sequence: CASSFPSGTGQAGANVLTF. CDR3 coding DNA: TGTGCCAGCAGCTTTCCGAGTGGGACGGGACAGGCTGGGGCCAACGTCCTGACTTTC.

This clonotype was counted ten times or more. The chain carries TRBV20-1 and TRBJ2-1; no clear D gene. CDR1 DFQATT and CDR2 SNEGSKA come from the germline V gene (reference sequence). There are 14 residues in the CDR3. Between the trimmed V and J ends, which lost 5 bases and 8 bases, there was a span of 19 bases. The DNA for the CDR3 is TGCAGTGCTTTACCCCAGACTGTCCCCCATGAGCAGTTCTTC. Translation: CSALPQTVPHEQFF.

This clonotype was counted ten times or more. The chain recombines TRBV28 with TRBJ2-6; 8 positions match TRBD1. This CDR3 spans 20 amino acids. V lost 2 bases, J lost 0 bases, and 12 bases stayed unmatched. The V gene's germline CDR1 is MDHEN and CDR2 SYDVKM. CDR3 residues: CASSLVIGDRPISGANVLTF. The CDR3 nucleotides read TGTGCCAGCAGTTTAGTGATCGGGGACAGGCCTATCTCTGGGGCCAACGTCCTGACTTTC. Filled out from reference TRBV28 and TRBJ2-6, the complete variable domain reads DVKVTQSSRYLVKRTGEKVFLECVQDMDHENMFWYRQDPGLGLRLIYFSYDVKMKEKGDIPEGYSVSREKKERFSLILESASTNQTSMYLCASSLVIGDRPISGANVLTFGAGSRLTVL.

This clonotype appeared many times. The DNA of the CDR3 is TGTGCCAGCAGTGACCGCCGGGACAGGGGCAGCGGGAGCTCCTACAATGAGCAGTTCTTC. This codes for CASSDRRDRGSGSSYNEQFF. The gene calls are TRBV27 and TRBJ2-1, with 10 bases identical to TRBD1. The CDR3 length is 20 residues. The trim removed 5 bases at V and 0 bases at J, leaving 16 bases unmatched. CDR1 MNHEY and CDR2 SMNVEV come from the germline V gene (reference sequence).

The chain uses TRBV4-2 and TRBJ2-7; 7 bases are shared with TRBD2. In germline, CDR1 is LGHNA, CDR2 YNFKEQ. Losses at the gene ends were 3 bases for V and 2 bases for J; bases not matched to a gene: 7. The CDR3 extends over 15 amino acids. DNA for the CDR3: TGTGCCAGCAGCCAGAGACACGGGGGGACCTACGAGCAGTACTTC. Translation gives CASSQRHGGTYEQYF.

This clonotype was observed a handful of times. The chain combines TRBV28 with TRBJ2-6, with 9 nucleotides matching TRBD1. J gave up 4 bases and V 5 bases, and 12 bases lay outside the gene matches. CDR3 size: 18 residues. Germline assignment: CDR1 MDHEN and CDR2 SYDVKM. The CDR3 loop reads CASSIPGTGSVGANVLTF. The CDR3 nucleotides read TGTGCCAGCAGTATTCCCGGGACAGGGAGTGTCGGGGCCAACGTCCTGACTTTC.

This clonotype was seen only a few times. For the CDR3, the DNA is TGTGCCAGCAGCTTAGTACAGGGACGGGAGACCCAGTACTTC. Translation gives CASSLVQGRETQYF. This chain uses TRBV7-9 with TRBJ2-5; D might be TRBD1 (6 bases). The CDR3 spans 14 residues. Germline V gene lookup returns CDR1 SEHNR and CDR2 FQNEAQ (reference sequence). The V end lost 1 base, the J end lost 5 bases, and 11 bases lay between the germline ends.

This clonotype was found many times. The chain combines TRBV2 with TRBJ2-3; TRBD2 matches at 11 bases. Trimming took 4 bases from V and 5 from J; bases not matched to a gene: 8. The CDR3 length is 16 residues. Germline lookup yields CDR1 SNHLY and CDR2 FYNNEI. The CDR3 DNA reads TGTGCCAGCAGTGTTTTACTAGCGGGAGTTCGAGATACGCAGTATTTT. It yields the protein CASSVLLAGVRDTQYF.

The rearrangement uses TRBV7-8 and TRBJ2-5, with TRBD1 as a possible D gene (6 bases). Trimming shortened V by 5 bases and J by 2 bases, and 15 bases separated the two germline ends. The CDR3 is 15 amino acids. Germline V gene sequence: CDR1 SGHVS, CDR2 FQNEAQ. CDR3 sequence reads: CASSAKPGHQETQYF. CDR3 bases: TGTGCCAGCAGCGCCAAGCCGGGACATCAAGAGACCCAGTACTTC.

The table lists this clonotype with many counts. This rearrangement joins TRBV27 to TRBJ2-7; 7 bases line up with TRBD1. V lost 5 bases to trimming and J lost 6 bases; unmatched junction nucleotides: 4. The CDR3 sequence is 12 residues long. CDR1 and CDR2 from the germline V gene are MNHEY and SMNVEV (reference sequence). DNA of the CDR3: TGTGCCAGCAGTCAGACAGGGCTCGAGCAGTACTTC. Protein sequence: CASSQTGLEQYF.

This clonotype was found many times. This sequence joins TRBV30 and TRBJ2-7; possibly TRBD1 or TRBD2 for D (6 bases each). The CDR3 is 13 amino acids. CDR1 GTSNPN and CDR2 SVGIG come from the germline V gene (reference sequence). Trimming cost V 2 bases and J 4 bases, with 12 bases left between them. CDR3: CAWSPRGQYEQYF. The CDR3 DNA follows: TGTGCCTGGAGTCCACGGGGGCAGTACGAGCAGTACTTC.

The chain uses TRBV18 and TRBJ2-1; 8 nucleotides match TRBD1. The CDR3 covers 17 residues. Trimming took 0 bases from V and 4 from J; bases not matched to a gene: 8. The germline V gene has CDR1 KGHSH and CDR2 LQKENI. This CDR3 is CASSPPGRGQTYNEQFF. The CDR3 coding sequence is TGTGCCAGCTCACCACCCGGCAGGGGGCAAACTTACAATGAGCAGTTCTTC.

The CDR3 sequence: CASSQSRLALAGLGETQYF. In nucleotides, the CDR3 is TGTGCCAGCAGCCAGTCCCGGTTGGCACTAGCGGGTTTGGGAGAGACCCAGTACTTC. V is TRBV3-1 and J is TRBJ2-5, with TRBD2 matching over 9 bases. J lost 4 bases, V lost 3 bases, and 18 bases had no gene match. This CDR3 is built from 19 residues. CDR1 and CDR2 (germline): LGHDT, YNNKEL (reference sequence).

This clonotype was counted only a few times. The chain recombines TRBV20-1 with TRBJ2-1, with 9 nucleotides matching TRBD2. J gave up 9 bases and V 4 bases, and 10 bases lay outside the gene matches. Germline V gene sequence: CDR1 DFQATT, CDR2 SNEGSKA (reference sequence). The CDR3 is made up of 14 amino acids. CDR3 sequence reads: CSAKNSGSHREQFF. The CDR3 DNA sequence: TGCAGTGCTAAAAATAGCGGGAGTCATCGTGAGCAGTTCTTC.